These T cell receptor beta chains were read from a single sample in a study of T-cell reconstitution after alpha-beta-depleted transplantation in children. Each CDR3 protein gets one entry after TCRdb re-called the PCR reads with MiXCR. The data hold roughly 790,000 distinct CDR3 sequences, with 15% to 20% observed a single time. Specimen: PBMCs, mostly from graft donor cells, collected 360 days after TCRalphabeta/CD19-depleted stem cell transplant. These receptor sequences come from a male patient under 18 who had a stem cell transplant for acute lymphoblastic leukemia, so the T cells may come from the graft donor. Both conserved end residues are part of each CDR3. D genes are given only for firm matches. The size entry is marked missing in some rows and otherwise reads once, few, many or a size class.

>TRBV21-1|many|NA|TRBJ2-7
TGTGCCAGCAGCAGAGTAGGAGGAGACAGCAACTCCTACGAGCAGTACTTC
CASSRVGGDSNSYEQYF
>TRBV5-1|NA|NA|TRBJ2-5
TGCGCCAGCCTGAAGGGGAGCGGGAGACAGGGAGAGACCCAGTACTTC
CASLKGSGRQGETQYF
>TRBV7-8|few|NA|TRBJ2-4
TGTGCCAGCAGCCCATTCAGGGGCGGGCCCCGGAACATTCAGTACTTC
CASSPFRGGPRNIQYF
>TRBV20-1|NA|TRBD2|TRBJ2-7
TGCAGTGCCGCCCCGGGGTTGACTAGCGGTAGCTCCTACGAGCAGTACTTC
CSAAPGLTSGSSYEQYF
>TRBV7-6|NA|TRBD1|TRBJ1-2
TGTGCCAGCAGCTTGGTACAGGGGGCGCTCAGGTCTGGCTACACCTTC
CASSLVQGALRSGYTF
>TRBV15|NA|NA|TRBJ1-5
TGTGCCACCAGTCGGGACACCCTAAACAATCAGCCCCAGCATTTT
CATSRDTLNNQPQHF
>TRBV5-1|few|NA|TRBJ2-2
TGCGCCAGCAGCTTCACCTCGGTAGCCGGGGAGCTGTTTTTT
CASSFTSVAGELFF
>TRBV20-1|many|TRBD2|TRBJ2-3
TGCAGTGCTAGACTAGCGGGACTTAGCACAGATACGCAGTATTTT
CSARLAGLSTDTQYF
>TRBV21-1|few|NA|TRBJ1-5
TGTGCCAGCAACCTCAGCTCACCCCCAAGGGGGAATCAGCCCCAGCATTTT
CASNLSSPPRGNQPQHF
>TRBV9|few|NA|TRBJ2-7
TGTGCCAGCGGAACACCTGGGGGGCGGGAAGGGTACGAGCAGTACTTC
CASGTPGGREGYEQYF
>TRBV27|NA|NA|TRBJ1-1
TGTGCCAGCAGTTCTACAGAGAACACTGAAGCTTTCTTT
CASSSTENTEAFF
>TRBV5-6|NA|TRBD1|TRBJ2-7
TGTGCCAGCAGCAAGGGACAGTTCTACGAGCAGTACTTC
CASSKGQFYEQYF
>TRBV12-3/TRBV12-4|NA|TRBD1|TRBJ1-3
TGTGCCAGCAGGGTCACGACAGGGGCGGGAAACACCATATATTTT
CASRVTTGAGNTIYF
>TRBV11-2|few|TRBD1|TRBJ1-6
TGTGCCAGCAGCCCCGGACAGGGAAGTTCACCCCTCCACTTT
CASSPGQGSSPLHF
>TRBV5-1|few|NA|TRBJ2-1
TGCGCCAGCAGCTTGGCCACCGGGCCTGAGCAGTTCTTC
CASSLATGPEQFF
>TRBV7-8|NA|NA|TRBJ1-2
TGTGCCAGCAGCTTATATACCGGGACAACAAATCGACTCTATGGCTACACCTTC
CASSLYTGTTNRLYGYTF
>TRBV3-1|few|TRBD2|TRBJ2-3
TGTGCCAGCAGCCTAGCGGGGGGCCGGGGGGATACGCAGTATTTT
CASSLAGGRGDTQYF
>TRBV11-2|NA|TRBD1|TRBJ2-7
TGTGCCAGCAGGGTGACAGGGGGCTACGAGCAGTACTTC
CASRVTGGYEQYF
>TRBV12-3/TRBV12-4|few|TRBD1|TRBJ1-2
TGTGCCAGCAGACCGGACAGGCTTGTCGGCTACACCTTC
CASRPDRLVGYTF
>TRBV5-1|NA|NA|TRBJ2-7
TGCGCCAGCAGCCGAGGGACACCCCGCTCCTACGAGCAGTACTTC
CASSRGTPRSYEQYF
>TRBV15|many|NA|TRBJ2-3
TGTGCCACCAGCAGAGATCGGGTGAAGCGCACAGATACGCAGTATTTT
CATSRDRVKRTDTQYF
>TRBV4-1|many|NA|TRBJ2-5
TGCGCCAGCAGCCATACCAGGGGAGTAGGGGAGACCCAGTACTTC
CASSHTRGVGETQYF
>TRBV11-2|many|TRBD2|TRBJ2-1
TGTGCCAGCAGCTTTGGACTAGCGGCCTACAATGAGCAGTTCTTC
CASSFGLAAYNEQFF
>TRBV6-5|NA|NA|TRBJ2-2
TGTGCCAGCAGTTACTCGCCGCCATCGAACACCGGGGAGCTGTTTTTT
CASSYSPPSNTGELFF
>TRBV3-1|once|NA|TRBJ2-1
TGTGCCAGCAGCCAAGAAAGTGCTCGAAATGAGCAGTTCTTC
CASSQESARNEQFF
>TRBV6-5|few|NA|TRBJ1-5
TGTGCCAGCAGCTCGCAGGGGACCTGGAATCAGCCCCAGCATTTT
CASSSQGTWNQPQHF
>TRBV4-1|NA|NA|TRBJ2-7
TGCGCCAGCAGCCGAGCCCAGGAGCAGTACTTC
CASSRAQEQYF
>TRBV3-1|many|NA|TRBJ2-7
TGTGCCAGCAGCCCCGGACTCCTTGGGAGCTCCTACGAGCAGTACTTC
CASSPGLLGSSYEQYF
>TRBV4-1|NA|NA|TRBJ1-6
TGCGCCAGCAGCCAGGGGGCGGGTTCACCCCTCCACTTT
CASSQGAGSPLHF
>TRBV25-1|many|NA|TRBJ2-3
TGTGCCAGCAGTGGGTGGCGGGATGGCACAGATACGCAGTATTTT
CASSGWRDGTDTQYF
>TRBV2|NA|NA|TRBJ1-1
TGTGCCACCAAAGAAGTGAAGGCAGGGGAGGGTGGCTTT
CATKEVKAGEGGF
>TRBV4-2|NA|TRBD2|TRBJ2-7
TGTGCCAGCAGCCAAGCTGGGCAGCGGGAGCTTGAGCAGTACTTC
CASSQAGQRELEQYF
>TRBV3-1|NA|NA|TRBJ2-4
TGTGCCAGCAGCCTCAGCCTTGTCCTAGCCAAAAACATTCAGTACTTC
CASSLSLVLAKNIQYF
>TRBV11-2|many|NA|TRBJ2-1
TGTGCCAGCAGCTTAGTAATGTACAATGAGCAGTTCTTC
CASSLVMYNEQFF
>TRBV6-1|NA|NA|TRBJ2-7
TGTGCCAGCAGGGTAGGCTTAGCGGACGAGCAGTACTTC
CASRVGLADEQYF
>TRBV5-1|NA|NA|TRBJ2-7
TGCGCCAGCAGCTTGGTGGGAATGTTCTCCTACGAGCAGTACTTC
CASSLVGMFSYEQYF
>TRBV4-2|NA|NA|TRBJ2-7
TGTGCCAGCAGCCAAGATCAGGGACCACTGAAGTACTTC
CASSQDQGPLKYF
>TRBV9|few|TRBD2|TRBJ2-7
TGTGCCAGCACCCGACTAGCGGGATCTGGCGAGCAGTACTTC
CASTRLAGSGEQYF
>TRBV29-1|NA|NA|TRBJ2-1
TGCAGCGTTGCTACAGGCTCCTACAATGAGCAGTTCTTC
CSVATGSYNEQFF
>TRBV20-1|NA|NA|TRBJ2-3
TGCAGTGCCCCGCTGCTCCAGGCGCAGTATTTT
CSAPLLQAQYF
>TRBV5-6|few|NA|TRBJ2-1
TGTGCCAGCAGCTTGATGGGCATTACCACCTACAATGAGCAGTTCTTC
CASSLMGITTYNEQFF
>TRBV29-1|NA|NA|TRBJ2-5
TGCAGCGTTGAGGGGAACGAAGAGACCCAGTACTTC
CSVEGNEETQYF
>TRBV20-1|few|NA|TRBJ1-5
TGCAGTGCTAGTTTTAGGGGAGATCAGCCCCAGCATTTT
CSASFRGDQPQHF
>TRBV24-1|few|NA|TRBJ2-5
TGTGCCACCAGTGATACAGGGAACGAGGAGACCCAGTACTTC
CATSDTGNEETQYF
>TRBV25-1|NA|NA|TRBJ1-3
TGTGCCAGCAGTGACCCTGGCTCTGGAAACACCATATATTTT
CASSDPGSGNTIYF
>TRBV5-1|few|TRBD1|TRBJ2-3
TGCGCCAGCAGCTTAAACCCAGGGGGCCTTGCAGATACGCAGTATTTT
CASSLNPGGLADTQYF
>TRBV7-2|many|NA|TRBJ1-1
TGTGCCAGCAGCCCAGGTATTGCCACTGAAGCTTTCTTT
CASSPGIATEAFF
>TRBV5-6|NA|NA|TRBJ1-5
TGTGCCAGCAGCGACGGACTCAGCAATCAGCCCCAGCATTTT
CASSDGLSNQPQHF
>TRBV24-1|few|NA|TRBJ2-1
TGTGCCACCAGTGCGGGAGTCCCATACAATGAGCAGTTCTTC
CATSAGVPYNEQFF
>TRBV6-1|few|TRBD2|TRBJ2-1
TGTGCCAGCAGTCCCACACTAGCGGGAGGAGACAATGAGCAGTTCTTC
CASSPTLAGGDNEQFF
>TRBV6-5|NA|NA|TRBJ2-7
TGTGCCAGCAGTTACGGCAGCGGCCCCTACGAGCAGTACTTC
CASSYGSGPYEQYF
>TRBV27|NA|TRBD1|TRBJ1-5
TGTGCCAGCAGTTTAGCAGGACAGGGTCGGATTCAGCCCCAGCATTTT
CASSLAGQGRIQPQHF
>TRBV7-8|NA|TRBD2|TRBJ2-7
TGTGCCAGCAGCGTAGGGGGGATTGGGCTAGCGGGAGGAGGCTCCTACGAGCAGTACTTC
CASSVGGIGLAGGGSYEQYF